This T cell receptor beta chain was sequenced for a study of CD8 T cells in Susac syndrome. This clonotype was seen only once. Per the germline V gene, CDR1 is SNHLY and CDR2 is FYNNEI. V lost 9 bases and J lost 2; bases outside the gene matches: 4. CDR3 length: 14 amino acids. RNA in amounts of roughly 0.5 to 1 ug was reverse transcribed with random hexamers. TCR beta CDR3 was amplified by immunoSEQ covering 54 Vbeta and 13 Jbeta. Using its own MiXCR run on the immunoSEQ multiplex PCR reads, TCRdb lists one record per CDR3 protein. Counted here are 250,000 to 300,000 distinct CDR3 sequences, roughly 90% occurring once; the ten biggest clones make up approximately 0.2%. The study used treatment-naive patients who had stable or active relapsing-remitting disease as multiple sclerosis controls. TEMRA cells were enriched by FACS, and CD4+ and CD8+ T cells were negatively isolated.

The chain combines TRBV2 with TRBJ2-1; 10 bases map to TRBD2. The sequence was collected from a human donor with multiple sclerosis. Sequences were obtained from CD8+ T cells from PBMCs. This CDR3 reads CARAGGPPYNEQFF. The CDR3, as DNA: TGTGCCAGAGCGGGGGGGCCCCCCTACAATGAGCAGTTCTTC.